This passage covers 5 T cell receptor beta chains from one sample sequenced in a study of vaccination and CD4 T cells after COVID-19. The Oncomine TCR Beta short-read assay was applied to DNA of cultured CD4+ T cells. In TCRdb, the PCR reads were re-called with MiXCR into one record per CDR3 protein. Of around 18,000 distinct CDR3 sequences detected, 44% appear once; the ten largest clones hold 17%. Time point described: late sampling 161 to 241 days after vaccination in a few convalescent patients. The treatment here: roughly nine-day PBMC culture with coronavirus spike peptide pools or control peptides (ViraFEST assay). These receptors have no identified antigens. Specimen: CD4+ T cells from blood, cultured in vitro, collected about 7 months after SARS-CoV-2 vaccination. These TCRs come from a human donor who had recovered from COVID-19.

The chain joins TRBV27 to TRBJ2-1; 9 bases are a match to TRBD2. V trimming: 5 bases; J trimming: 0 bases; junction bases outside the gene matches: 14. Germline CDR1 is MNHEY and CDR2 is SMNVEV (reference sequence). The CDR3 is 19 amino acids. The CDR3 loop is CASSRAGGLPSSSYNEQFF. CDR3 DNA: TGTGCCAGCAGTAGGGCGGGGGGGCTCCCCTCAAGCTCCTACAATGAGCAGTTCTTC.

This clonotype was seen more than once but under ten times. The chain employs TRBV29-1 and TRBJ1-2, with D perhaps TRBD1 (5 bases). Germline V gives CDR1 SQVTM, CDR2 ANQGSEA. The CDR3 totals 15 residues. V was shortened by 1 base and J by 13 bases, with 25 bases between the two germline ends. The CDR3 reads CSVEGVGTPFRAVTF. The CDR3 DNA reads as TGCAGCGTTGAAGGGGTAGGGACCCCATTTCGGGCCGTCACCTTC.

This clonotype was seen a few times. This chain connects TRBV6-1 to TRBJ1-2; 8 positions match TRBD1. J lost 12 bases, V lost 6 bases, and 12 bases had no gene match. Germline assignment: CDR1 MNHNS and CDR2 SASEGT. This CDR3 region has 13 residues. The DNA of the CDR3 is TGTGCCAGCAGAAAATCCGCAGGGGGCCTCCACACCTTC. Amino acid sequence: CASRKSAGGLHTF.

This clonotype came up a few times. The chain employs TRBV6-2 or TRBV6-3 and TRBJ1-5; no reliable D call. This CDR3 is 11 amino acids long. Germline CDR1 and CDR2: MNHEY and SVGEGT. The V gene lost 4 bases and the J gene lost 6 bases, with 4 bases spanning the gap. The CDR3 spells CASSSGQPQHF. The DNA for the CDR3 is TGTGCCAGCAGTTCGGGTCAGCCCCAGCATTTT.

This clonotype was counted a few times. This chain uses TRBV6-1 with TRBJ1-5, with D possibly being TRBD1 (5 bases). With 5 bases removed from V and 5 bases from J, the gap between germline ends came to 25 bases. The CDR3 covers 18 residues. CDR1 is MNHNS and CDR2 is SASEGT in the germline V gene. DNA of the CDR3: TGTGCCAGCAGTCGACTATATTTAGGGGTAGGTGGAGATCAGCCCCAGCATTTT. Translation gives CASSRLYLGVGGDQPQHF.